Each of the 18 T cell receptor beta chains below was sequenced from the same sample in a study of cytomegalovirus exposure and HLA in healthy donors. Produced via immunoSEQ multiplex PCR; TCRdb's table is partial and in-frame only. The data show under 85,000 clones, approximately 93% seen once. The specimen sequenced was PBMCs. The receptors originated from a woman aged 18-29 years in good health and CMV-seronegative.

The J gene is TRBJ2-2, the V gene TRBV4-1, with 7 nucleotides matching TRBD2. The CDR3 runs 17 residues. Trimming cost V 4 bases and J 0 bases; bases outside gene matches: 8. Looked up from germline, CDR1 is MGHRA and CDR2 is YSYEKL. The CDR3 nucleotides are TGCGCCAGCAGCCTAAGCCGAAGCGGGGCGAACACCGGGGAGCTGTTTTTT. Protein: CASSLSRSGANTGELFF.

The CDR3 loop is CAWEGGILDEQFF. The CDR3 bases are TGTGCCTGGGAAGGGGGTATTTTGGATGAGCAGTTCTTC. This chain links TRBV30 with TRBJ2-1; TRBD1 is a possible D gene (6 bases). The CDR3 totals 13 residues. The V end was cut by 5 bases, the J end by 8 bases, with 16 bases between. The V gene's germline CDR1 is GTSNPN and CDR2 SVGIG (reference sequence).

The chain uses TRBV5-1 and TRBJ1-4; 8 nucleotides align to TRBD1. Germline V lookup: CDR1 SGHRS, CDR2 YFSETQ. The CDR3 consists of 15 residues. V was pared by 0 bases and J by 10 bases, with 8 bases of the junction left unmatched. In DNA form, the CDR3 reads TGCGCCAGCAGCTTGGTGGGACAGGACGGGGGAAAACTGTTTTTT. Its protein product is CASSLVGQDGGKLFF.

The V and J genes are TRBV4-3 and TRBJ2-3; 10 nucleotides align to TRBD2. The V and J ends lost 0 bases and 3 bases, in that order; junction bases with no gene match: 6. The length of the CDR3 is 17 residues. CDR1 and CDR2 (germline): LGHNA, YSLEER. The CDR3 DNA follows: TGCGCCAGCAGCCAAGATCTGCTAGCGGGGGATACAGATACGCAGTATTTT. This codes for CASSQDLLAGDTDTQYF.

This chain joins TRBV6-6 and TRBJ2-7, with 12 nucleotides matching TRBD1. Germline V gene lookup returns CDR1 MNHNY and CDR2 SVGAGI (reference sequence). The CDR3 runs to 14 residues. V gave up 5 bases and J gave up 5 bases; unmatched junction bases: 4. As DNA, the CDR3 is TGTGCCAGCAGTCTCGGGACAGGGGGCGACGAGCAGTACTTC. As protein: CASSLGTGGDEQYF.

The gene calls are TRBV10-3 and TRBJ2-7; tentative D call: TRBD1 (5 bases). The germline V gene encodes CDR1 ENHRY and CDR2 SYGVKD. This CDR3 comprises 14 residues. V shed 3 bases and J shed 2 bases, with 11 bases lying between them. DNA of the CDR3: TGTGCCATCAGTGAATTAGACAGCCCCTACGAGCAGTACTTC. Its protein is CAISELDSPYEQYF.

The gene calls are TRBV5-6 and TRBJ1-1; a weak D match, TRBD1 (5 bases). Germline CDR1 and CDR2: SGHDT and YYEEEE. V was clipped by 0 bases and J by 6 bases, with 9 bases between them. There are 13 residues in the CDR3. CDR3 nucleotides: TGTGCCAGCAGCTTGGTAGGGGTCCCTGAAGCTTTCTTT. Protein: CASSLVGVPEAFF. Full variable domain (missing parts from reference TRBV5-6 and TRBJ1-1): DAGVTQSPTHLIKTRGQQVTLRCSPKSGHDTVSWYQQALGQGPQFIFQYYEEEERQRGNFPDRFSGHQFPNYSSELNVNALLLGDSALYLCASSLVGVPEAFFGQGTRLTVV.

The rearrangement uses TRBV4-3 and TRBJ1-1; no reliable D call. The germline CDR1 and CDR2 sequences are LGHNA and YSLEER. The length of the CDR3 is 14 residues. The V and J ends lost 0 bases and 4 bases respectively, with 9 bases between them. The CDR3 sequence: CASSQDRVLTEAFF. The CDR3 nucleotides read TGCGCCAGCAGCCAAGATCGAGTGCTCACTGAAGCTTTCTTT.

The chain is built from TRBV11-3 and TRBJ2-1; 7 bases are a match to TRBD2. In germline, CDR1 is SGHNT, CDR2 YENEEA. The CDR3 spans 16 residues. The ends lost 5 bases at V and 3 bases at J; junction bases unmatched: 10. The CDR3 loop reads CASSPVGGSNYNEQFF. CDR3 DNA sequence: TGTGCCAGCAGCCCAGTGGGCGGGAGCAACTACAATGAGCAGTTCTTC.

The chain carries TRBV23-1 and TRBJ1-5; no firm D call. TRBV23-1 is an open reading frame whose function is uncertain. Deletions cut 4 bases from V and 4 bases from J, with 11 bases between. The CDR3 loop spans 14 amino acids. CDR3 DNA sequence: TGCGCCAGCAGTCCACGCGAACTTAATCAGCCCCAGCATTTT. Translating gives CASSPRELNQPQHF.

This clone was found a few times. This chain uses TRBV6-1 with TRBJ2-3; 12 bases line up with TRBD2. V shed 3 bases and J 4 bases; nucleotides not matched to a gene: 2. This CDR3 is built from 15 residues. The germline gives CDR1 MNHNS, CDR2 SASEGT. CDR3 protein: CASSETSGGSDTQYF. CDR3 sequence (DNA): TGTGCCAGCAGTGAGACTAGCGGGGGCTCAGATACGCAGTATTTT.

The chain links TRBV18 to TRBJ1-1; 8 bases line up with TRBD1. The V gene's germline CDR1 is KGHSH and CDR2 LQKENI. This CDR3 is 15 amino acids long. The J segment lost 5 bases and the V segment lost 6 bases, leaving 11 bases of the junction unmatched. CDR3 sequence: CASSRGQGEWTEAFF. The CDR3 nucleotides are TGTGCCAGCTCCCGAGGACAGGGCGAATGGACTGAAGCTTTCTTT. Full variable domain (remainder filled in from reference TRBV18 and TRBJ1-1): NAGVMQNPRHLVRRRGQEARLRCSPMKGHSHVYWYRQLPEEGLKFMVYLQKENIIDESGMPKERFSAEFPKEGPSILRIQQVVRGDSAAYFCASSRGQGEWTEAFFGQGTRLTVV.

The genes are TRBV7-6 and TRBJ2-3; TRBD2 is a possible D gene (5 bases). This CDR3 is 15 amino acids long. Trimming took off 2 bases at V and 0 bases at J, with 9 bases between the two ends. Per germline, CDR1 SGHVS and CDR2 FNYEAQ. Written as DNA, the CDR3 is TGTGCCAGCAGCTTATACGGGATAAGCACAGATACGCAGTATTTT. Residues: CASSLYGISTDTQYF.

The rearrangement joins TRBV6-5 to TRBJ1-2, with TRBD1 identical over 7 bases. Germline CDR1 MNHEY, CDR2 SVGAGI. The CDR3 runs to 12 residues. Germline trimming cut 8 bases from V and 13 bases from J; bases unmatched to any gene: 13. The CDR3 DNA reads TGTGCCAGCGGCCGTCGGGACAGCCGGAGCACCTTC. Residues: CASGRRDSRSTF.

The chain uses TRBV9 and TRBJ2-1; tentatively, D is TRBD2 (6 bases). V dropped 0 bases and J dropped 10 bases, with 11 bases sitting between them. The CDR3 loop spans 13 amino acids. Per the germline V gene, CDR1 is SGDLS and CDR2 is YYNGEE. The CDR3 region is CASSVVEGTEQFF. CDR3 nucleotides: TGTGCCAGCAGCGTAGTGGAGGGGACCGAGCAGTTCTTC.

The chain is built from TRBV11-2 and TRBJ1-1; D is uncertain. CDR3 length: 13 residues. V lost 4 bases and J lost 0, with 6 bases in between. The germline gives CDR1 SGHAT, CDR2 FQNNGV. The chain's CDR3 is CASSSRMNTEAFF. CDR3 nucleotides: TGTGCCAGCAGCTCTAGGATGAACACTGAAGCTTTCTTT.

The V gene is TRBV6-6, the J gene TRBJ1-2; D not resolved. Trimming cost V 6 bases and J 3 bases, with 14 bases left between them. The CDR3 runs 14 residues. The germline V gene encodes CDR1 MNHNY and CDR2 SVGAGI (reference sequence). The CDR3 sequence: CASRLRGGYYGYTF. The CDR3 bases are TGTGCCAGCAGGCTGCGGGGAGGCTACTATGGCTACACCTTC.

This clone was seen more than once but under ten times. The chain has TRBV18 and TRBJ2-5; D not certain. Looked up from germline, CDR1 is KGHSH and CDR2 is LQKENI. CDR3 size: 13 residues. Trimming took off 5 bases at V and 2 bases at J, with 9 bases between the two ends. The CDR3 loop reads CASSTQVQETQYF. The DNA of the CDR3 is TGTGCCAGCTCAACCCAGGTACAAGAGACCCAGTACTTC.